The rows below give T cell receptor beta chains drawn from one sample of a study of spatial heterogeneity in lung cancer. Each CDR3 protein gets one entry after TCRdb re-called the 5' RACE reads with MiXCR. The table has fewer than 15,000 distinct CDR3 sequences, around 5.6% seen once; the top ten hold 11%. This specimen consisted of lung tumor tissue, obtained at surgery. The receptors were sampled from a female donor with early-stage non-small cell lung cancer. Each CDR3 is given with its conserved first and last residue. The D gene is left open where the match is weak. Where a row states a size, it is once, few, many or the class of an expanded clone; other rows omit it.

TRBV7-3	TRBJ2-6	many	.	TGTGCCAGCAGTGGGTCTGGGGCCAACGTCCTGACTTTC	CASSGSGANVLTF
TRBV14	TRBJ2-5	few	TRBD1	TGTGCCAGCAGCCAGCTGACAGGGGGATGGGAGACCCAGTACTTC	CASSQLTGGWETQYF
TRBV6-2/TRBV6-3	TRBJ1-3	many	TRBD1	TGTGCCAGCAGTCCCCCGGACAGGGTCGGAAACACCATATATTTT	CASSPPDRVGNTIYF
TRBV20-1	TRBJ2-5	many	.	TGCAGTGCTGGGGTTCGGTGGACCCAGTACTTC	CSAGVRWTQYF
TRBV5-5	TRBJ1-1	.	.	TGTGCCAGCAGATCAGGGTTCGTGAACACTGAAGCTTTCTTT	CASRSGFVNTEAFF
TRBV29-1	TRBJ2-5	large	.	TGCAGCGTGGACATAGGGACGCAAGAGACCCAGTACTTC	CSVDIGTQETQYF
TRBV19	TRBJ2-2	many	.	TGTGCCAGTTGGTTCGGGGAGCTGTTTTTT	CASWFGELFF
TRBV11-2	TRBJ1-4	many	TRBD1	TGTGCCAGCAGCCCGACAGGGAAGGGGAATTATGAAAAACTGTTTTTT	CASSPTGKGNYEKLFF
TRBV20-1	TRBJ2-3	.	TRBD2	TGCAGTGCTGTACTAGCGGGGGGGCGTGGGACAGATACGCAGTATTTT	CSAVLAGGRGTDTQYF
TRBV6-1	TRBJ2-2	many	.	TGTGCCAGCAGTCATTATTCCGGGGAGCTGTTTTTT	CASSHYSGELFF
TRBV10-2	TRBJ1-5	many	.	TGCGCCAGCAGTGGGTACGGACAGTTCAATCAGCCCCAGCATTTT	CASSGYGQFNQPQHF
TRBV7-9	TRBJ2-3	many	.	TGTGCCAGCAGCTCCTGGCTTAGCCTAGGACGCACAGATACGCAGTATTTT	CASSSWLSLGRTDTQYF
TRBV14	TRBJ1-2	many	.	TGTGCCAGCAGCCAGGGGTGGAATGGCTACACCTTC	CASSQGWNGYTF
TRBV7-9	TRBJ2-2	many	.	TGTGCCAGCAGCTTAGCCCGGACAAACACCGGGGAGCTGTTTTTT	CASSLARTNTGELFF
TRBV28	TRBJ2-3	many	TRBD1	TGTGCCAGCAGTATAACGACAGGGTTCACAGATACGCAGTATTTT	CASSITTGFTDTQYF
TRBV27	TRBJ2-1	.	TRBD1	TGTGCCAGCAGCCGAACCGGGCCCGACAGGGATGAGCAGTTCTTC	CASSRTGPDRDEQFF
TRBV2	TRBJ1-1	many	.	TGTGCCAGCGGATTGGAGGGAACTGAAGCTTTCTTT	CASGLEGTEAFF
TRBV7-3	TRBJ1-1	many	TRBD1	TGTGCCAGCAGCTCCGTACAGGGGGCGGAAGCTTTCTTT	CASSSVQGAEAFF
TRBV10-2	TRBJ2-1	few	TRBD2	TGCGCCAGCTGGGCGGGGGAACAGTTCTTC	CASWAGEQFF
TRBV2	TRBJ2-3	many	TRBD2	TGTGCCAGCATCCGAGGGCGACTAGCGGGGGGAAGCACAGATACGCAGTATTTT	CASIRGRLAGGSTDTQYF
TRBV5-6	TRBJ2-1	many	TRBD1	TGTGCCAGCAGCTACCGGGACAGGGCCTACAATGAGCAGTTCTTC	CASSYRDRAYNEQFF
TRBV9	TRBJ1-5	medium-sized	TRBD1	TGTGCCAGCAGCGACCGGGACAGCGGGCAGCCCCAGCATTTT	CASSDRDSGQPQHF